This TCR beta chain was captured in a study of identical twins. Study-level results: An excess of low generation probability was shown by twin-shared out-of-frame alpha sequences.

The V gene lost 2 bases and the J gene lost 1 base, with 15 bases spanning the gap. Germline CDR1 is SGHRS and CDR2 is YFSETQ. The CDR3 is 16 residues long. Note on this clonotype: Its specificity is not known.

A template switching step contributed a universal primer site, while unique molecular identifiers were present in the cDNA. From the 5' RACE reads, TCRdb called clonotypes with MiXCR, one entry per CDR3 protein. The data hold 1.5 million to 2 million distinct CDR3 sequences, with roughly 35% observed a single time. The chain uses TRBV5-1 and TRBJ1-1; D is unresolved. This TCR was sampled from a newborn girl in good health. Specimen: cord blood. CDR3 bases: TGCGCCAGCAGCTTTGGACGATCGGCTAAGAACACTGAAGCTTTCTTT. Residues: CASSFGRSAKNTEAFF.